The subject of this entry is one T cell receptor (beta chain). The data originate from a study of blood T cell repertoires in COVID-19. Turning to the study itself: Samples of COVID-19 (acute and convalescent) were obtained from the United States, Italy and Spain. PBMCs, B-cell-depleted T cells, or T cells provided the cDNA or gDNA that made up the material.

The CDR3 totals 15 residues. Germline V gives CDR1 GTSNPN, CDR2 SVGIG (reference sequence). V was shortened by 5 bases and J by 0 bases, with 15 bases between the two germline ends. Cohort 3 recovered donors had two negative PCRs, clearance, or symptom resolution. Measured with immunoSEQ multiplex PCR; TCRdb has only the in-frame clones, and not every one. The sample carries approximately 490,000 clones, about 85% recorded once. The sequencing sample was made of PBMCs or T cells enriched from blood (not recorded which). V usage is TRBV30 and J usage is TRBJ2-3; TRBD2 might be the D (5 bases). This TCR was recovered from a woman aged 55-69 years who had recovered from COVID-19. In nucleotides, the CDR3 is TGTGCCTGGGGGAAACAGAGGACTAGCACAGATACGCAGTATTTT. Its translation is CAWGKQRTSTDTQYF.